This entry lists 11 T cell receptor beta chains sequenced from one sample in a study of post-analysis software for immune sequencing data. Whole-study findings and limits: Patients showed TRBV5-6, TRBV5-1 and TRBV20-1 among 4 or 5 TRBV segments more frequent than in controls.

Built from TCR beta cDNA, the libraries had unique molecular identifiers in them. TCRdb called the PCR reads again in MiXCR, with one record for every CDR3 protein. The sample has about 540,000 distinct CDR3 sequences; approximately 34% are singletons. Their specific antigens are unknown. Sequencing was done on a sample of blood. These receptors were obtained from a girl aged 2-17 years with multiple sclerosis.

CDR3 coding DNA: TGTGCCAGCAGTACCCGTGGCCGAATGAGCACAGATACGCAGTATTTT. This encodes CASSTRGRMSTDTQYF. The chain combines TRBV28 with TRBJ2-3; no firm D call. This CDR3 region has 16 residues. Per germline, CDR1 MDHEN and CDR2 SYDVKM. The V gene lost 5 bases and the J gene lost 0 bases, with 15 bases spanning the gap.

The V gene is TRBV20-1, the J gene TRBJ1-2; tentatively, D is TRBD1 (5 bases). Germline V lookup: CDR1 DFQATT, CDR2 SNEGSKA (reference sequence). Deletions cut 3 bases from V and 7 bases from J, with 12 bases between. The CDR3 consists of 12 residues. CDR3 amino acids: CSASRQGLGYTF. CDR3 nucleotides: TGCAGTGCTAGTAGGCAGGGTCTTGGCTACACCTTC.

In its sample, this clonotype was seen many times. The chain combines TRBV5-1 with TRBJ1-1, with no clear D. The length of the CDR3 is 12 residues. Germline CDR1 reads SGHRS; CDR2 reads YFSETQ. Trimming took 1 base from V and 9 from J, leaving 10 bases between them. The CDR3, as DNA: TGCGCCAGCAGCTTGAGCGGGGAAAAAGCTTTCTTT. It yields the protein CASSLSGEKAFF.

A few counts support this clonotype. CDR3 residues: CASSRTSAISGQYF. CDR3 bases: TGTGCCAGCAGTCGGACTAGCGCAATAAGTGGCCAGTACTTC. V and J are TRBV12-3 or TRBV12-4 and TRBJ2-5, with 9 nucleotides matching TRBD2. The length of the CDR3 is 14 residues. V shed 5 bases, J shed 10 bases, and the junction held 11 bases outside the gene matches.

CDR3 DNA: TGCAGCGCTGAGGATTCGACAGGCAGAACCCTCCACTTT. Its protein is CSAEDSTGRTLHF. This sequence joins TRBV29-1 and TRBJ1-6; D is possibly TRBD1 (6 bases). Trimming took off 7 bases at V and 14 bases at J, with 21 bases between the two ends. CDR3 length: 13 amino acids. Germline CDR1 and CDR2: SQVTM and ANQGSEA. Variable domain in full (rest from reference TRBV29-1 and TRBJ1-6): SAVISQKPSRDICQRGTSLTIQCQVDSQVTMMFWYRQQPGQSLTLIATANQGSEATYESGFVIDKFPISRPNLTFSTLTVSNMSPEDSSIYLCSAEDSTGRTLHFGNGTRLTVT.

This clonotype was found a few times. V is TRBV6-1 and J is TRBJ2-4; D possibly uses TRBD1 or TRBD2 (7 bases each). Trimming pared 4 bases from V and 6 bases from J, leaving 16 bases between. CDR1 and CDR2 (germline): MNHNS, SASEGT. CDR3 size: 15 residues. The CDR3 here is CASSGQGGDLNIQYF. The DNA of the CDR3 is TGTGCCAGCAGTGGACAGGGAGGGGACTTAAACATTCAGTACTTC.

This clonotype was found a few times. The chain joins TRBV4-1 to TRBJ2-7; D assignment may be TRBD1 or TRBD2 (5 bases each). The CDR3 loop spans 15 amino acids. Germline V CDR1 and CDR2: MGHRA, YSYEKL. V lost 0 bases and J 0 bases, leaving 9 bases between the germline ends. CDR3 bases: TGCGCCAGCAGCCAAGATCCGGGGCTCTCCTACGAGCAGTACTTC. Protein product: CASSQDPGLSYEQYF.

This clonotype was recorded only once. The rearrangement joins TRBV7-8 to TRBJ2-1; D gene ambiguous. The ends were cut back, 5 bases at V and 6 bases at J, with 11 bases in the middle. This CDR3 spans 13 amino acids. Germline V lookup: CDR1 SGHVS, CDR2 FQNEAQ. The CDR3 DNA reads as TGTGCCAGCAGCCAGAATCCCCTCAATGAGCAGTTCTTC. It translates to CASSQNPLNEQFF.

The gene calls are TRBV7-2 and TRBJ2-3; 11 bases match TRBD2. Germline lookup yields CDR1 SGHTA and CDR2 FQGNSA. CDR3 size: 16 residues. V dropped 5 bases and J dropped 7; count of bases not matched to a gene: 11. The CDR3 DNA is TGTGCCAGCAGCATACCGCTAGCGGGGGGATCGAATACGCAGTATTTT. It is translated as CASSIPLAGGSNTQYF.

Remarks on this clonotype: The junction does not match germline at one end; this may be a read error. The chain links TRBV5-1 to TRBJ2-7; possibly TRBD1 for D (5 bases). Germline V CDR1 and CDR2: SGHRS, YFSETQ. The CDR3 has 13 residues. The CDR3 bases are TGCGCCAGCAGCTTGCAGGGTTCCTGCGAGCAGTACTTC. Translating gives CASSLQGSCEQYF.

The CDR3 spells CASSHGQGAYGYTF. CDR3 nucleotide sequence: TGTGCCAGCAGTCACGGACAGGGGGCCTATGGCTACACCTTC. This chain links TRBV12-3 or TRBV12-4 with TRBJ1-2; 11 bases line up with TRBD1. The CDR3 loop spans 14 amino acids. After removal of 5 bases from V and 4 bases from J, the junction contained 3 bases not matched to a gene.